What follows describes a single T cell receptor (beta chain). This sample includes further DNA sequences coding for the same CDR3. Germline V gene data show CDR1 as SGHRS and CDR2 as YFSETQ. The CDR3 runs 15 residues. The trim removed 0 bases at V and 4 bases at J, leaving 3 bases unmatched. The entry originates in a study of blood T cell repertoires in COVID-19. Assay used: immunoSEQ multiplex PCR; TCRdb lists only in-frame clones, some missing. The sample carries around 260,000 clones, around 78% recorded once. The sample taken for sequencing was peripheral blood. The chain employs TRBV5-1 and TRBJ2-1; 8 bases map to TRBD1. The source is a man between 60 and 75 years old who had recovered from COVID-19. CDR3 sequence reads: CASSLAGQGYNEQFF. The DNA of the CDR3 is TGCGCCAGCAGCTTGGCCGGACAGGGTTACAATGAGCAGTTCTTC.